The source of this T cell receptor (beta chain) is a study of shared clonotypes between healthy human individuals. Study outcomes and limitations: Among non-shared clonotypes, generation probabilities were lower than among those shared by all four donors.

V was cut by 1 base and J by 0 bases, with 9 bases left in between. The CDR3 contains 15 residues. Germline V CDR1 and CDR2: SGHVS, FNYEAQ. Evenly divided among several immunoSEQ plates was the genomic DNA of each subset. Sequencing used immunoSEQ multiplex PCR; TCRdb keeps in-frame clones, though not all of them. The table shows 1,500,000 or so clones, with approximately 97% occurring only once. As for this clone: The antigen is not known.

Sequenced sample: naive CD4+ T cells sorted from blood. Subset reported: CD45RA+ positively selected. The chain is built from TRBV7-6 and TRBJ1-1, with D hard to call. This TCR was sampled from a young man in good health. The CDR3 region has the DNA TGTGCCAGCAGCTTAGGAGCGTTTATGAACACTGAAGCTTTCTTT. This translates into CASSLGAFMNTEAFF.